The present T cell receptor (beta chain) was sequenced within a study of T cells in Graves' hyperthyroidism and ophthalmopathy. Whole-study findings and limits: Ophthalmopathy was model-predicted a median about 6 months pre-onset.

RNA transcripts served as the template for amplifying TCR beta CDR3 regions. The TCR CDR3 first-round RT-PCR relied on the HTBI primer set. From the multiplex PCR reads, TCRdb called clonotypes with MiXCR, one entry per CDR3 protein. The sample shows about 590,000 distinct CDR3 sequences, approximately 15% of them seen only once. CDR3 length equals 16 residues. The germline V and J ends were trimmed by 5 bases and 6 bases, with 23 bases remaining between them. CDR1 is SGHTA, CDR2 FQGTGA, per germline. This clonotype was seen at least ten times. Its antigen is not identified. Source material for PBMCs was about 10 ml fresh peripheral blood.

V usage is TRBV7-3 and J usage is TRBJ2-7; a weak D match, TRBD2 (6 bases). This TCR was recovered from a woman younger than 30 with Graves' ophthalmopathy. The source material was blood. CDR3 bases: TGTGCCAGCAGCCAACCCCCGGAGGGCCCGTTTGGCGAGCAGTACTTC. It encodes CASSQPPEGPFGEQYF.